This T cell receptor (beta chain) was sequenced for a study of T cell responses to AZD1222 COVID-19 vaccine. Whole-study findings and limits: Among those given AZD1222, only six were seropositive at baseline. Clonal diversity was possibly underestimated, and white British individuals and females predominated among donors. The repertoires were collected only after the peak T cell response. Spike-specific TCRs gained breadth and depth after people received two AZD1222 doses.

The germline V gene has CDR1 LNHDA and CDR2 SQIVND (reference sequence). Losses at the gene ends were 3 bases for V and 4 bases for J; bases not matched to a gene: 4. The CDR3 sequence is 15 residues long. As concerns this clone: Its antigen remains unknown.

TCRdb's table, derived via immunoSEQ multiplex PCR, lists solely in-frame clones and lacks some. The table records 86,000 or so clones, more than 70% of them present only once. The starting material was peripheral blood, obtained 28 days after the second AZD1222 dose. J is TRBJ1-5 and V is TRBV19; 9 bases fit TRBD1. The TCR was taken from an adult who received the AZD1222 COVID-19 vaccine. CDR3 nucleotides: TGTGCCAGTAGTATCGGACAGGGGACGAATCAGCCCCAGCATTTT. Its protein product is CASSIGQGTNQPQHF.